This is a list of T cell receptor beta chains from one sample in a study of cytomegalovirus exposure and HLA in healthy donors. Sequencing was performed with immunoSEQ multiplex PCR; in TCRdb, only in-frame clones are kept and a portion is missing. This table has fewer than 200,000 clones, around 78% appearing once. What was sequenced was PBMCs. The receptors come from a female donor in good health and CMV-seronegative. Each CDR3 is given with its conserved first and last residue. Fields, in order: J gene, V gene, clone size, D gene, CDR3 DNA, CDR3 protein. A D gene is named only where the DNA matches it firmly. Clone size is given for some rows only: seen once, a few or many times, or a class if the clone is expanded.

TRBJ1-1 TRBV10-2 . . TGCGCCAGCAGTGAGACAGGGTTCACTGAAGCTTTCTTT CASSETGFTEAFF
TRBJ2-3 TRBV5-4 . TRBD2 TGTGCCAGCAGCTTGGCGGCTAGCGGGGGGGGCACAGATACGCAGTATTTT CASSLAASGGGTDTQYF
TRBJ2-7 TRBV6-6 . . TGTGCCAGCAGTACCGCGGGGGCTTACTCCTACGAGCAGTACTTC CASSTAGAYSYEQYF
TRBJ2-3 TRBV10-3 . TRBD2 TGTGCCATCAGTGGTAGCGGGGGGGGATACACAGATACGCAGTATTTT CAISGSGGGYTDTQYF
TRBJ2-3 TRBV13 . . TGTGCCAGCAGCCGCCGGGGGAGCGGACTCACAGATACGCAGTATTTT CASSRRGSGLTDTQYF
TRBJ2-2 TRBV7-9 . . TGTGCCAGCAGCACGTCCCGGGACTCTAACACCGGGGAGCTGTTTTTT CASSTSRDSNTGELFF
TRBJ2-7 TRBV11-2 . . TGTGCCAGCAGCTTAGACCTCAGGGTCTACGAGCAGTACTTC CASSLDLRVYEQYF
TRBJ2-4 TRBV6-5 . . TGTGCCAGCAGTTCCTCCCAGGGCAGCAAAAACATTCAGTACTTC CASSSSQGSKNIQYF
TRBJ2-2 TRBV12-5 . . TGTGCTAGTGGTTTTATGGACACGGTAAACACCGGGGAGCTGTTTTTT CASGFMDTVNTGELFF
TRBJ2-7 TRBV18 . . TGTGCCAGCTCACTAGTCGACGAGCAGTACTTC CASSLVDEQYF
TRBJ2-3 TRBV7-2 . TRBD2 TGTGCCAGCAGACGCGATGGGGGGGATCGAGCAGATACGCAGTATTTT CASRRDGGDRADTQYF
TRBJ2-7 TRBV7-3 . . TGTGCCAGCAGCCATACTCAGGGTTACGAGCAGTACTTC CASSHTQGYEQYF
TRBJ2-2 TRBV5-1 . . TGCGCCAGCCTTCCGACAGCTGGCGGGGAGCTGTTTTTT CASLPTAGGELFF
TRBJ1-4 TRBV6-5 . . TGTGCCAGCAGTCCTGAAATGAGAGGAAAACTGTTTTTT CASSPEMRGKLFF
TRBJ1-2 TRBV11-3 . TRBD1 TGTGCCAGCAGCGAAGGGACAGTTTGCTATGGCTACACCTTC CASSEGTVCYGYTF
TRBJ2-7 TRBV28 . TRBD2 TGTGCCAGCGGGACTAGCGGGCTCTCCTACGAGCAGTACTTC CASGTSGLSYEQYF
TRBJ2-3 TRBV19 . . TGTGCCGGCTGTAGCAGGGGGGAGAGTACAGATACGCAGTATTTT CAGCSRGESTDTQYF
TRBJ2-7 TRBV27 . . TGTGCCAGCAGTTCAGGGAGGAAGTCCTACGAGCAGTACTTC CASSSGRKSYEQYF
TRBJ2-5 TRBV18 . TRBD1 TGTGCCAGCTCACCCAACAGGGGGCGGCAAGAGACCCAGTACTTC CASSPNRGRQETQYF
TRBJ2-1 TRBV9 once TRBD2 TGTGCCAGCAGCGGGGCCCTAGCGGACTCCTACAATGAGCAGTTCTTC CASSGALADSYNEQFF
TRBJ1-1 TRBV7-2 . TRBD1 TGTGCCAGCAGCTTACTTGGACAGGGGACTGAAGCTTTCTTT CASSLLGQGTEAFF
TRBJ2-3 TRBV5-1 . . TGCGCCACACGACGAGGGCAGACAGATACGCAGTATTTT CATRRGQTDTQYF
TRBJ2-1 TRBV29-1 . TRBD1 TGCAGCGCTAGACAGGGCTCCTACAATGAGCAGTTCTTC CSARQGSYNEQFF
TRBJ2-7 TRBV6-5 . . TGTGCCAGCAGTTACGTCCGGGTGGGCTACGAGCAGTACTTC CASSYVRVGYEQYF
TRBJ2-7 TRBV5-1 . TRBD1 TGCGCCAGCAGCCCACTCACCGGGACAGGGAGCTCCTACGAGCAGTACTTC CASSPLTGTGSSYEQYF
TRBJ1-2 TRBV6-1 . . TGTGCCAGCAGAACTCAACGCGCGTTCGGCTACACCTTC CASRTQRAFGYTF
TRBJ2-2 TRBV4-3 few TRBD2 TGCGCCAGCAGCCTGGGAGGGAGGGACACCGGGGAGCTGTTTTTT CASSLGGRDTGELFF
TRBJ1-2 TRBV7-2 once . TGTGCCAGCAGCTCTGAGGGGTCAGGGGTCTATGGCTACACCTTC CASSSEGSGVYGYTF
TRBJ2-1 TRBV7-2 . . TGTGCCAGCAGCGTACAAGGTACCAGGGCGTACAATGAGCAGTTCTTC CASSVQGTRAYNEQFF
TRBJ2-3 TRBV7-2 . TRBD2 TGTGCCAGCAGCATTGAGCGGGGGGGCCGACGAGATACGCAGTATTTT CASSIERGGRRDTQYF
TRBJ1-5 TRBV18 few . TGTGCCACCTCCGGGTCGCATAGCAATCAGCCCCAGCATTTT CATSGSHSNQPQHF
TRBJ1-2 TRBV27 . . TGTGCCAGCAGGTTTACAACAGGACGTTACACCTTC CASRFTTGRYTF
TRBJ2-2 TRBV4-3 . . TGCGCCAGCAGCCAAGATCGGACCGGGGAGCTGTTTTTT CASSQDRTGELFF
TRBJ2-1 TRBV12-5 . . TGTGCTAGTGGTTTGGTACTTGGGGGGGGGCATAGTACATACAATGAGCAGTTCTTC CASGLVLGGGHSTYNEQFF
TRBJ1-5 TRBV7-8 few . TGTGCCAGCAGCTTAGCAAGGTGGTGGAGCTCCAATCAGCCCCAGCATTTT CASSLARWWSSNQPQHF
TRBJ2-1 TRBV19 . TRBD2 TGTGCCAGCACCGAGGTTAGCGGGGCACCCTACAATGAGCAGTTCTTC CASTEVSGAPYNEQFF
TRBJ1-3 TRBV5-1 . TRBD1 TGCGCCAGCAGCTCAGGGGGCGTCGGAAACACCATATATTTT CASSSGGVGNTIYF
TRBJ2-7 TRBV14 . TRBD2 TGTGCCAGCAGCCAAATAAAAAGACTAGCGGGACAGGACGAGCAGTACTTC CASSQIKRLAGQDEQYF
TRBJ1-1 TRBV4-3 . TRBD1 TGCGCCAGCAGCCAACGGGACAGTCTAGTGAACACTGAAGCTTTCTTT CASSQRDSLVNTEAFF
TRBJ2-3 TRBV18 . . TGTGCCAGCTCACCGGTCCAGGGTACAGATACGCAGTATTTT CASSPVQGTDTQYF
TRBJ2-3 TRBV14 . TRBD1 TGTGCCAGCAGCCTGGACAGGGTAAAGAGGGGCACAGATACGCAGTATTTT CASSLDRVKRGTDTQYF
TRBJ1-6 TRBV4-1 . . TGCGCCAGCAGCCAAGTCCAGGCTGATTCACCCCTCCACTTT CASSQVQADSPLHF
TRBJ1-1 TRBV28 . . TGTGCCAGCAGTTTACCGGGACTGAGCACTGAAGCTTTCTTT CASSLPGLSTEAFF
TRBJ1-2 TRBV2 . . TGTGCCAGCAGTGTTACAGGGAATGGCTACACCTTC CASSVTGNGYTF
TRBJ2-3 TRBV5-1 . TRBD2 TGCGCCAGCAGTAATTTAGCGGGAACAGATACGCAGTATTTT CASSNLAGTDTQYF